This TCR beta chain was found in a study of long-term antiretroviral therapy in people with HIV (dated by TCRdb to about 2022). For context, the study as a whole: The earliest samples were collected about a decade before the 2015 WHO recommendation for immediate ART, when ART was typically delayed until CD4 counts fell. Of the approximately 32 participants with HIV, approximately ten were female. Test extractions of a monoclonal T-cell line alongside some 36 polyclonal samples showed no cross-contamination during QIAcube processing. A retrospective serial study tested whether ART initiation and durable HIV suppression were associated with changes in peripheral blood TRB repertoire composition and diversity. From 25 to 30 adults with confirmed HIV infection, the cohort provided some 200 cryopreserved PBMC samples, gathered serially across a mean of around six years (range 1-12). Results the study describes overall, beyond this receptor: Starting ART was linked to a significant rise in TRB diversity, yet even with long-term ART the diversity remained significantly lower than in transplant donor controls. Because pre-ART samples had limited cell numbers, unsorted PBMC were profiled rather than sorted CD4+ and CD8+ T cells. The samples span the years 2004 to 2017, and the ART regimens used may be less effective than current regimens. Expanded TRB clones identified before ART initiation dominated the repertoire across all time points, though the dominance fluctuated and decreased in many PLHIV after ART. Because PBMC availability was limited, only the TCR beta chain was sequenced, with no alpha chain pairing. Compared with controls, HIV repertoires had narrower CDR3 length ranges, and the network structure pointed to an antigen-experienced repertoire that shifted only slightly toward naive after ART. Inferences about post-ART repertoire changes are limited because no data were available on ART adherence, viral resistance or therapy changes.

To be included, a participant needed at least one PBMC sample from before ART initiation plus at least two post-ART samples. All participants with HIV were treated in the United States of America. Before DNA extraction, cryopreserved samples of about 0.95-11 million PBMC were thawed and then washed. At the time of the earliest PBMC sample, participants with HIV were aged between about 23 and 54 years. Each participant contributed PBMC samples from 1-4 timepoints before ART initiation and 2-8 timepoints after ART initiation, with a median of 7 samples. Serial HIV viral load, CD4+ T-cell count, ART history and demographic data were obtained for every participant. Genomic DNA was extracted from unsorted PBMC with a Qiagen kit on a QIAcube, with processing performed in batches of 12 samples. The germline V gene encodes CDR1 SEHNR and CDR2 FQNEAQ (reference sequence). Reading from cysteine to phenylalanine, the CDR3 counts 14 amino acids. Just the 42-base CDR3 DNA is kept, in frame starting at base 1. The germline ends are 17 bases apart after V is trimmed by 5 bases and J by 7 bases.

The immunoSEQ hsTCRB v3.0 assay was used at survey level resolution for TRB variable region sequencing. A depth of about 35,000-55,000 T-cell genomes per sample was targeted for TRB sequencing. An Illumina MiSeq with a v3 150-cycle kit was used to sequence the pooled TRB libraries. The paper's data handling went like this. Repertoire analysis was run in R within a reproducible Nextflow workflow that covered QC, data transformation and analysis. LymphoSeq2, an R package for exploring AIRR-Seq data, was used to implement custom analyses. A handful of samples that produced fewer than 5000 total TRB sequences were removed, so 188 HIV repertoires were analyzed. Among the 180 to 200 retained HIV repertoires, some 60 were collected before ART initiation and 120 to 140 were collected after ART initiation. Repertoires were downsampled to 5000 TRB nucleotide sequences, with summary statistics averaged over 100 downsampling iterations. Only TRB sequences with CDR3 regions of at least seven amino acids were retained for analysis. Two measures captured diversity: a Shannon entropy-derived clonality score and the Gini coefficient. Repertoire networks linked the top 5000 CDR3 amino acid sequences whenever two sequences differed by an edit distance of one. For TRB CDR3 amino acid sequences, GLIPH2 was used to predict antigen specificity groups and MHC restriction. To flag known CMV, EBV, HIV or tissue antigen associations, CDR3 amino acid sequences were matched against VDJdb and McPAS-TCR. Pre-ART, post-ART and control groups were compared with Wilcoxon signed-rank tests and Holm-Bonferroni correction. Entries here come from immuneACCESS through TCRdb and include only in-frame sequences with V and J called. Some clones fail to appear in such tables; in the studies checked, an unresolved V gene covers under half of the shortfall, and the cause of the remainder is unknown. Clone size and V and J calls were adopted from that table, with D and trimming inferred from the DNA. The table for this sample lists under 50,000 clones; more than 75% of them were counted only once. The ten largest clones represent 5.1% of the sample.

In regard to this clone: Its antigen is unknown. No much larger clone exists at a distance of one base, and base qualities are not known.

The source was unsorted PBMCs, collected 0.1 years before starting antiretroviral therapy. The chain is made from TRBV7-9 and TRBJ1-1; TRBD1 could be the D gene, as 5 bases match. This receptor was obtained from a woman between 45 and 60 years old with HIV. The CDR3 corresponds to CASSRGGGSGEAFF. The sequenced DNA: TGTGCCAGCAGCCGCGGGGGAGGGTCAGGTGAAGCTTTCTTT.